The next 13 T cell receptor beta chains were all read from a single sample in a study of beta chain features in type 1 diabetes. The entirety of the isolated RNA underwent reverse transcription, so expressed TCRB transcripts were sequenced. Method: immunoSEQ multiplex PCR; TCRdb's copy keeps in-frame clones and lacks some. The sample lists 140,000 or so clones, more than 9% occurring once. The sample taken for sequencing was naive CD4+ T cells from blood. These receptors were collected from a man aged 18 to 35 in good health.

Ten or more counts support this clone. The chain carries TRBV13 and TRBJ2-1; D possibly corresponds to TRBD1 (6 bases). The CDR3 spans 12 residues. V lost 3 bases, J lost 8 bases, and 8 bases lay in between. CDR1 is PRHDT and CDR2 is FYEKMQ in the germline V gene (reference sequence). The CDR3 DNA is TGTGCCAGCAGCTTCCAGGGGTATGAGCAGTTCTTC. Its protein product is CASSFQGYEQFF.

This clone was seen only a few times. CDR3 DNA sequence: TGTGCCAGCAGTTTATCTCCCCCTGGGGCGCCGGGGGACATTCAGTACTTC. Its translation: CASSLSPPGAPGDIQYF. This sequence joins TRBV27 and TRBJ2-4; weak D call: TRBD2 (6 bases). This CDR3 is 17 amino acids long. Germline CDR1 is MNHEY and CDR2 is SMNVEV (reference sequence). The V end lost 0 bases, the J end lost 8 bases, and 20 bases lay between the germline ends.

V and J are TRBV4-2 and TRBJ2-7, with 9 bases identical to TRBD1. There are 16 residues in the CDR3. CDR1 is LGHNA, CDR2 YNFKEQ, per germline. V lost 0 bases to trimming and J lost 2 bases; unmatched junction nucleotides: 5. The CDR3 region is CASSQESDRGPYEQYF. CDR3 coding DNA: TGTGCCAGCAGCCAAGAGTCGGACAGGGGTCCCTACGAGCAGTACTTC.

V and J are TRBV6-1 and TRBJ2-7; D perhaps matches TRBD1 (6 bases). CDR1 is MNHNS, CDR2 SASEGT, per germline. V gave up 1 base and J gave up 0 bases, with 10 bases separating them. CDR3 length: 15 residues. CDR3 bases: TGTGCCAGCAGTGAAGTCGGGACAAACTCCTACGAGCAGTACTTC. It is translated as CASSEVGTNSYEQYF.

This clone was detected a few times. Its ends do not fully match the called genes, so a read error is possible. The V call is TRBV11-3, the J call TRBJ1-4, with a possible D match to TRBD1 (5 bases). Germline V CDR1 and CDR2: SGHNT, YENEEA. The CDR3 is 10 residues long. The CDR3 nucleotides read TGTGCCAGCAGCGGGGGGATTCGCCCCTTT. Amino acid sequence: CASSGGIRPF.

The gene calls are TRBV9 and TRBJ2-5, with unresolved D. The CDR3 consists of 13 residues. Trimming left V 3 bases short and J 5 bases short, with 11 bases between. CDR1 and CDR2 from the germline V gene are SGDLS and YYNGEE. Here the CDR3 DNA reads TGTGCCAGCAGCGCCCGCACCAGGGAGACCCAGTACTTC. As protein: CASSARTRETQYF.

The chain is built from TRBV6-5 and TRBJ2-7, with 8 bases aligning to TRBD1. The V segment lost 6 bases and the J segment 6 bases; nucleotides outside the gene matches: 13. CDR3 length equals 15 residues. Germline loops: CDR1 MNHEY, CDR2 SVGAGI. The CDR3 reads CASRAMMGQVSEQYF. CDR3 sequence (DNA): TGTGCCAGCAGGGCGATGATGGGACAGGTTAGCGAGCAGTACTTC.

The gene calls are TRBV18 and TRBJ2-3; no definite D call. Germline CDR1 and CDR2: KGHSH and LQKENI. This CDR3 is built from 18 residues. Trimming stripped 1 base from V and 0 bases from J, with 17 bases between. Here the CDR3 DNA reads TGTGCCAGCTCACCACTCGCAATGACACTCCACAGCACAGATACGCAGTATTTT. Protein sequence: CASSPLAMTLHSTDTQYF.

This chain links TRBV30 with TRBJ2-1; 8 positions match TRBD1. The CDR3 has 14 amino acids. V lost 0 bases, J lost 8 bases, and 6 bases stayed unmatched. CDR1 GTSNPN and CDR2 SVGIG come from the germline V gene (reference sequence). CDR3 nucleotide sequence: TGTGCCTGGAGTGTACGTAACAGGGGGGATGAGCAGTTCTTC. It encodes CAWSVRNRGDEQFF.

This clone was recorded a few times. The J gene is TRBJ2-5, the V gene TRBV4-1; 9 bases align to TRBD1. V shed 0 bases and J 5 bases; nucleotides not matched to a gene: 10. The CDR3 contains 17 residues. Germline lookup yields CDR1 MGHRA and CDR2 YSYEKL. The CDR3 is CASSQDLDRGTVETQYF. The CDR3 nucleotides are TGCGCCAGCAGCCAAGATCTAGACAGGGGGACGGTTGAGACCCAGTACTTC.

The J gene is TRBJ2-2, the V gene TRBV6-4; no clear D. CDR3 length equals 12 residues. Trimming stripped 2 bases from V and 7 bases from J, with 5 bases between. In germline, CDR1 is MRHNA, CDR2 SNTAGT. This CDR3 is CASSDGSGELFF. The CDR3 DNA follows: TGTGCCAGCAGTGACGGCAGCGGGGAGCTGTTTTTT.

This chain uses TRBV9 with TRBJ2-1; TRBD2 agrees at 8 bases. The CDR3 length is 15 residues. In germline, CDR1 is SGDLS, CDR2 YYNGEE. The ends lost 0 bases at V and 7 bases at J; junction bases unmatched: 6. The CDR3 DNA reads TGTGCCAGCAGCGTAGGGGCTAGCGGGTCTAATGAGCAGTTCTTC. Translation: CASSVGASGSNEQFF.

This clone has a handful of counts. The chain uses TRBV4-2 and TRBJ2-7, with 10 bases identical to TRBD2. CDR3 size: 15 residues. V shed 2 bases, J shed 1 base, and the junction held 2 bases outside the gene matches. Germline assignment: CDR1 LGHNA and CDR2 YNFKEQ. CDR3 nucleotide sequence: TGTGCCAGCAGCCAAACTAGCGGGGTGTCCTACGAGCAGTACTTC. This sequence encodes CASSQTSGVSYEQYF.